These T cell receptor beta chains were read from a single sample in a study of shared clonotypes between healthy human individuals. Profiling relied on immunoSEQ multiplex PCR, and the TCRdb table lists in-frame clones only, not all of them. The table includes roughly 2.1 million clones, roughly 91% detected once. The sequenced sample consisted of naive CD8+ T cells from PBMCs. Receptor source: a man aged 18 to 35 in good health. Some clones in this sample may be carry-over from other donors' samples. CDR3s include the opening cysteine and the closing phenylalanine or tryptophan. A D gene is named only where the DNA matches it firmly. A clone size is listed for some rows: how often the clone was seen (once, few, many), or a class if it is expanded.

J gene: TRBJ1-2
clone size: .
D gene: .
V gene: TRBV7-9
CDR3 protein: CASSTLGGSYTF
CDR3 DNA: TGTGCCAGCAGCACATTGGGGGGAAGCTACACCTTC

J gene: TRBJ2-7
clone size: .
D gene: .
V gene: TRBV11-2
CDR3 protein: CASSIGTGQLSYEQYF
CDR3 DNA: TGTGCCAGCAGCATTGGCACTGGACAGCTCTCCTACGAGCAGTACTTC

J gene: TRBJ1-4
clone size: .
D gene: .
V gene: TRBV13
CDR3 protein: CASSLGVLDEKLFF
CDR3 DNA: TGTGCCAGCAGCTTGGGGGTGTTGGATGAAAAACTGTTTTTT

J gene: TRBJ2-7
clone size: .
D gene: .
V gene: TRBV4-1
CDR3 protein: CASSQGPPKRPRDEQYF
CDR3 DNA: TGCGCCAGCAGCCAAGGCCCCCCTAAGCGGCCACGGGACGAGCAGTACTTC

J gene: TRBJ2-5
clone size: .
D gene: .
V gene: TRBV2
CDR3 protein: CASKDPRAAQETQYF
CDR3 DNA: TGTGCCAGCAAGGACCCCCGGGCGGCCCAAGAGACCCAGTACTTC

J gene: TRBJ1-1
clone size: .
D gene: .
V gene: TRBV11-2
CDR3 protein: CASSPLNTEAFF
CDR3 DNA: TGTGCCAGCAGCCCTCTAAACACTGAAGCTTTCTTT

J gene: TRBJ1-5
clone size: .
D gene: .
V gene: TRBV28
CDR3 protein: CASSLPQQRLGQPQHF
CDR3 DNA: TGTGCCAGCAGCTTACCACAGCAGCGGTTGGGTCAGCCCCAGCATTTT

J gene: TRBJ1-2
clone size: .
D gene: .
V gene: TRBV21-1
CDR3 protein: CASAPRGTGGDGYTF
CDR3 DNA: TGTGCCAGCGCTCCCCGGGGGACGGGTGGAGATGGCTACACCTTC

J gene: TRBJ1-4
clone size: .
D gene: .
V gene: TRBV6-5
CDR3 protein: CASSYVSGETNEKLFF
CDR3 DNA: TGTGCCAGCAGTTACGTCTCGGGGGAGACTAATGAAAAACTGTTTTTT

J gene: TRBJ2-7
clone size: .
D gene: .
V gene: TRBV7-9
CDR3 protein: CASSLDYREDDEQYF
CDR3 DNA: TGTGCCAGCAGCTTGGATTACAGGGAGGACGACGAGCAGTACTTC

J gene: TRBJ2-7
clone size: .
D gene: TRBD2
V gene: TRBV9
CDR3 protein: CASSVDGGRSSYEQYF
CDR3 DNA: TGTGCCAGCAGCGTAGATGGCGGGAGGAGCTCCTACGAGCAGTACTTC

J gene: TRBJ1-1
clone size: .
D gene: .
V gene: TRBV15
CDR3 protein: CATSRDRPGAWNTEAFF
CDR3 DNA: TGTGCCACCAGCAGAGATCGGCCAGGGGCCTGGAACACTGAAGCTTTCTTT

J gene: TRBJ2-1
clone size: .
D gene: .
V gene: TRBV28
CDR3 protein: CASSLREPDEQFF
CDR3 DNA: TGTGCCAGCAGTTTACGGGAGCCCGATGAGCAGTTCTTC

J gene: TRBJ2-7
clone size: once
D gene: .
V gene: TRBV14
CDR3 protein: CASSLHPYEQYF
CDR3 DNA: TGTGCCAGCAGTCTGCACCCCTACGAGCAGTACTTC

J gene: TRBJ2-7
clone size: .
D gene: .
V gene: TRBV7-2
CDR3 protein: CASSPARTYEQYF
CDR3 DNA: TGTGCCAGCAGCCCCGCCCGAACCTACGAGCAGTACTTC

J gene: TRBJ2-7
clone size: .
D gene: .
V gene: TRBV7-2
CDR3 protein: CASSLAAADYEQYF
CDR3 DNA: TGTGCCAGCAGCTTAGCGGCAGCTGACTACGAGCAGTACTTC

J gene: TRBJ2-2
clone size: .
D gene: .
V gene: TRBV14
CDR3 protein: CASSPRQASNTGELFF
CDR3 DNA: TGTGCCAGCAGCCCCCGACAGGCGTCGAACACCGGGGAGCTGTTTTTT

J gene: TRBJ2-1
clone size: .
D gene: TRBD2
V gene: TRBV27
CDR3 protein: CASRSGSSYNEQFF
CDR3 DNA: TGTGCCAGCCGAAGCGGGAGTTCCTACAATGAGCAGTTCTTC

J gene: TRBJ1-1
clone size: .
D gene: TRBD1
V gene: TRBV27
CDR3 protein: CASRTQGGFAEAFF
CDR3 DNA: TGTGCCAGCCGAACACAGGGGGGGTTCGCTGAAGCTTTCTTT

J gene: TRBJ2-5
clone size: .
D gene: TRBD1
V gene: TRBV6-5
CDR3 protein: CASSYFQTGDAETQYF
CDR3 DNA: TGTGCCAGCAGTTACTTCCAGACAGGGGACGCAGAGACCCAGTACTTC

J gene: TRBJ1-1
clone size: once
D gene: .
V gene: TRBV7-9
CDR3 protein: CASTPPGVPEAFF
CDR3 DNA: TGTGCCAGCACCCCGCCGGGGGTCCCTGAAGCTTTCTTT

J gene: TRBJ2-2
clone size: .
D gene: .
V gene: TRBV7-3
CDR3 protein: CASSLTLGGELFF
CDR3 DNA: TGTGCCAGCAGCTTAACCCTAGGCGGGGAGCTGTTTTTT

J gene: TRBJ2-1
clone size: .
D gene: .
V gene: TRBV5-1
CDR3 protein: CASSLDGGVAYNEQFF
CDR3 DNA: TGCGCCAGCAGCTTGGATGGGGGAGTAGCGTACAATGAGCAGTTCTTC

J gene: TRBJ2-2
clone size: .
D gene: .
V gene: TRBV11-1
CDR3 protein: CASSLFWTPTPNTGELFF
CDR3 DNA: TGTGCCAGCAGCTTATTCTGGACACCCACCCCAAACACCGGGGAGCTGTTTTTT

J gene: TRBJ2-4
clone size: .
D gene: TRBD2
V gene: TRBV2
CDR3 protein: CASSEAAGLAGGLAKNIQYF
CDR3 DNA: TGTGCCAGCAGTGAAGCGGCCGGACTAGCGGGAGGATTAGCCAAAAACATTCAGTACTTC

J gene: TRBJ1-2
clone size: .
D gene: .
V gene: TRBV5-6
CDR3 protein: CASSLGASGYTF
CDR3 DNA: TGTGCCAGCAGCTTGGGGGCCTCCGGCTACACCTTC

J gene: TRBJ2-7
clone size: .
D gene: .
V gene: TRBV28
CDR3 protein: CASSLRGREYEQYF
CDR3 DNA: TGTGCCAGCAGTTTGAGAGGGAGAGAGTATGAGCAGTACTTC

J gene: TRBJ1-2
clone size: .
D gene: .
V gene: TRBV10-3
CDR3 protein: CATFPTGGGPKGGYTF
CDR3 DNA: TGTGCCACTTTCCCCACCGGGGGCGGGCCTAAGGGTGGCTACACCTTC

J gene: TRBJ2-7
clone size: .
D gene: .
V gene: TRBV30
CDR3 protein: CAWNLGAGGEQYF
CDR3 DNA: TGTGCCTGGAACCTGGGGGCGGGCGGGGAGCAGTACTTC

J gene: TRBJ2-7
clone size: .
D gene: .
V gene: TRBV7-8
CDR3 protein: CASSLVGGLSSYEQYF
CDR3 DNA: TGTGCCAGCAGCTTAGTGGGGGGACTCAGCTCCTACGAGCAGTACTTC

J gene: TRBJ2-5
clone size: .
D gene: .
V gene: TRBV13
CDR3 protein: CASSLYRQGTQYF
CDR3 DNA: TGTGCCAGCAGCTTATACCGCCAGGGGACCCAGTACTTC

J gene: TRBJ2-7
clone size: .
D gene: .
V gene: TRBV18
CDR3 protein: CASSLIGGDLLHEQYF
CDR3 DNA: TGTGCCAGCTCACTCATCGGTGGAGATCTCCTGCACGAGCAGTACTTC

J gene: TRBJ2-7
clone size: .
D gene: .
V gene: TRBV10-1
CDR3 protein: CASSESRRGREQYF
CDR3 DNA: TGCGCCAGCAGTGAGTCAAGGCGGGGGCGCGAGCAGTACTTC

J gene: TRBJ2-7
clone size: .
D gene: TRBD1
V gene: TRBV30
CDR3 protein: CAWRGQGYYEQYF
CDR3 DNA: TGTGCCTGGAGGGGACAGGGATACTACGAGCAGTACTTC

J gene: TRBJ2-7
clone size: few
D gene: TRBD1
V gene: TRBV19
CDR3 protein: CASSTGQPYEQYF
CDR3 DNA: TGTGCCAGTAGTACGGGACAGCCCTACGAGCAGTACTTC

J gene: TRBJ2-1
clone size: .
D gene: .
V gene: TRBV2
CDR3 protein: CAGGQTSYNEQFF
CDR3 DNA: TGTGCCGGAGGACAGACGTCCTACAATGAGCAGTTCTTC

J gene: TRBJ2-2
clone size: .
D gene: .
V gene: TRBV4-1
CDR3 protein: CASSPLTLGGRNTGELFF
CDR3 DNA: TGCGCCAGCAGCCCACTCACCCTCGGAGGCCGCAACACCGGGGAGCTGTTTTTT

J gene: TRBJ1-4
clone size: .
D gene: .
V gene: TRBV9
CDR3 protein: CASSAGPSNEKLFF
CDR3 DNA: TGTGCCAGCAGCGCAGGCCCCAGTAATGAAAAACTGTTTTTT

J gene: TRBJ1-3
clone size: .
D gene: .
V gene: TRBV7-9
CDR3 protein: CASSLDPAPGNTIYF
CDR3 DNA: TGTGCCAGCAGCCTCGATCCAGCTCCTGGAAACACCATATATTTT

J gene: TRBJ2-1
clone size: .
D gene: .
V gene: TRBV7-8
CDR3 protein: CASRRGLGNEQFF
CDR3 DNA: TGTGCCAGCAGACGGGGTCTCGGCAATGAGCAGTTCTTC

J gene: TRBJ2-2
clone size: .
D gene: .
V gene: TRBV13
CDR3 protein: CASSLAPAGELFF
CDR3 DNA: TGTGCCAGCAGCTTAGCCCCTGCCGGGGAGCTGTTTTTT

J gene: TRBJ2-1
clone size: .
D gene: .
V gene: TRBV10-1
CDR3 protein: CASSEFRGNEQFF
CDR3 DNA: TGCGCCAGCAGTGAGTTTCGGGGCAATGAGCAGTTCTTC

J gene: TRBJ2-2
clone size: .
D gene: TRBD2
V gene: TRBV9
CDR3 protein: CASSAGPKREQTGELFF
CDR3 DNA: TGTGCCAGCAGCGCGGGCCCGAAGCGGGAGCAAACCGGGGAGCTGTTTTTT

J gene: TRBJ2-3
clone size: .
D gene: .
V gene: TRBV28
CDR3 protein: CASSLTIGSTDTQYF
CDR3 DNA: TGTGCCAGCAGTTTGACAATCGGGTCCACAGATACGCAGTATTTT

J gene: TRBJ1-5
clone size: .
D gene: .
V gene: TRBV19
CDR3 protein: CASSMSMGTHQPQHF
CDR3 DNA: TGTGCCAGTAGTATGTCGATGGGGACTCATCAGCCCCAGCATTTT

J gene: TRBJ2-1
clone size: .
D gene: .
V gene: TRBV27
CDR3 protein: CASSPSWRTFYNEQFF
CDR3 DNA: TGTGCCAGCAGTCCCTCTTGGAGGACTTTCTACAATGAGCAGTTCTTC

J gene: TRBJ2-7
clone size: .
D gene: .
V gene: TRBV13
CDR3 protein: CASSVEGGATGYYEQYF
CDR3 DNA: TGTGCCAGCAGCGTAGAGGGGGGGGCCACAGGTTACTACGAGCAGTACTTC

J gene: TRBJ2-7
clone size: .
D gene: .
V gene: TRBV30
CDR3 protein: CAWGEVEQYF
CDR3 DNA: TGTGCCTGGGGGGAGGTCGAGCAGTACTTC

J gene: TRBJ2-2
clone size: .
D gene: .
V gene: TRBV7-9
CDR3 protein: CASSRDNTGELFF
CDR3 DNA: TGTGCCAGCAGCCGAGATAACACCGGGGAGCTGTTTTTT

J gene: TRBJ2-6
clone size: once
D gene: .
V gene: TRBV10-3
CDR3 protein: CAISESARTGANVLTF
CDR3 DNA: TGTGCCATCAGTGAGTCAGCCAGGACTGGGGCCAACGTCCTGACTTTC

J gene: TRBJ1-5
clone size: .
D gene: .
V gene: TRBV28
CDR3 protein: CASSGTNQPQHF
CDR3 DNA: TGTGCCAGCAGTGGAACGAATCAGCCCCAGCATTTT

J gene: TRBJ2-3
clone size: .
D gene: TRBD2
V gene: TRBV9
CDR3 protein: CASSVSSGTYTDTQYF
CDR3 DNA: TGTGCCAGCAGCGTAAGTAGCGGGACCTACACAGATACGCAGTATTTT

J gene: TRBJ1-2
clone size: .
D gene: .
V gene: TRBV13
CDR3 protein: CASSSTILRSANYGYTF
CDR3 DNA: TGTGCCAGCAGCTCCACCATCTTACGGAGCGCTAACTATGGCTACACCTTC

J gene: TRBJ1-5
clone size: .
D gene: TRBD1
V gene: TRBV27
CDR3 protein: CASTAGGSNQPQHF
CDR3 DNA: TGTGCCAGCACGGCAGGGGGGAGCAATCAGCCCCAGCATTTT

J gene: TRBJ1-2
clone size: .
D gene: .
V gene: TRBV2
CDR3 protein: CASRHERSDGYTF
CDR3 DNA: TGTGCCAGCAGGCATGAGAGATCGGATGGCTACACCTTC

J gene: TRBJ2-7
clone size: few
D gene: .
V gene: TRBV5-4
CDR3 protein: CASSFYAGNSYEQYF
CDR3 DNA: TGTGCCAGCAGCTTTTATGCGGGAAACTCCTACGAGCAGTACTTC

J gene: TRBJ1-5
clone size: .
D gene: .
V gene: TRBV7-2
CDR3 protein: CASSEVGGPQHF
CDR3 DNA: TGTGCCAGCAGCGAAGTCGGGGGGCCCCAGCATTTT

J gene: TRBJ1-1
clone size: .
D gene: .
V gene: TRBV27
CDR3 protein: CASSLFSGFGEAFF
CDR3 DNA: TGTGCCAGCAGTTTATTCTCTGGATTCGGCGAAGCTTTCTTT

J gene: TRBJ1-2
clone size: .
D gene: TRBD1
V gene: TRBV29-1
CDR3 protein: CSVPGQPNYGYTF
CDR3 DNA: TGCAGCGTTCCGGGACAGCCTAACTATGGCTACACCTTC

J gene: TRBJ2-5
clone size: .
D gene: .
V gene: TRBV7-9
CDR3 protein: CASSATTRYQETQYF
CDR3 DNA: TGTGCCAGCAGCGCCACAACACGATACCAAGAGACCCAGTACTTC